One sample yielded the 23 T cell receptor beta chains listed below, sequenced in a study of shared clonotypes between healthy human individuals. Here immunoSEQ multiplex PCR was the method, and the copy in TCRdb shows in-frame clones only, minus some. The top ten hold about 0.25% of the sample, which has fewer than 1 million clones, 95% to 97% seen once. As defined, naive CD8 cells were CD45RO-negative and positively selected for CCR7, with terminally differentiated effector memory CD45RA+ cells excluded. Sequenced sample: naive CD8+ T cells sorted from blood. The source is a young man in good health.

The gene calls are TRBV4-3 and TRBJ2-1, with 14 bases fitting TRBD2. Looked up from germline, CDR1 is LGHNA and CDR2 is YSLEER. Trimming removed 0 bases from V and 6 bases from J; junction bases left unmatched: 1. The CDR3 spans 16 residues. In DNA form, the CDR3 reads TGCGCCAGCAGCCAAGAGGGACTAGCGGGAGCCAATGAGCAGTTCTTC. Translation: CASSQEGLAGANEQFF.

The V gene is TRBV27, the J gene TRBJ1-5; maybe TRBD1 (5 bases). V lost 6 bases, J lost 7 bases, and 16 bases lay in between. This CDR3 has 14 residues. Germline V gene lookup returns CDR1 MNHEY and CDR2 SMNVEV (reference sequence). In DNA, the CDR3 is TGTGCCAGCAGCGAGGGACCCGGCCGGCAGCCCCAGCATTTT. Protein product: CASSEGPGRQPQHF.

The genes are TRBV7-2 and TRBJ2-3; D gene unclear. The CDR3 loop spans 15 amino acids. Germline V gene lookup returns CDR1 SGHTA and CDR2 FQGNSA. The ends were cut back, 0 bases at V and 2 bases at J, with 9 bases in the middle. In DNA, the CDR3 is TGTGCCAGCAGCTTAGCGGGAAGCTACACAGATACGCAGTATTTT. Encoded protein: CASSLAGSYTDTQYF.

For the CDR3, the DNA is TGTGCCAGCACTCCCCTTCTCACCTTC. Its translation is CASTPLLTF. V is TRBV9 and J is TRBJ1-2, with D hard to call. The length of the CDR3 is 9 residues. Trimming cost V 6 bases and J 13 bases, with 10 bases left between them. The germline V gene encodes CDR1 SGDLS and CDR2 YYNGEE.

The rearrangement links TRBV7-6 to TRBJ2-7; 11 bases are shared with TRBD1. V shed 3 bases and J 6 bases; nucleotides not matched to a gene: 1. CDR3 size: 13 residues. From germline, CDR1 is SGHVS and CDR2 FNYEAQ. The CDR3 is CASSLDRGREQYF. CDR3 DNA sequence: TGTGCCAGCAGCTTGGACAGGGGGCGCGAGCAGTACTTC.

The sample holds a few counts of this clone. This rearrangement joins TRBV27 to TRBJ1-5, with 11 bases aligning to TRBD1. J lost 6 bases, V lost 5 bases, and 0 bases had no gene match. Germline values: CDR1 MNHEY, CDR2 SMNVEV (reference sequence). The CDR3 is 13 amino acids. The CDR3 here is CASSGTGGQPQHF. The CDR3 nucleotides are TGTGCCAGCAGTGGGACAGGGGGTCAGCCCCAGCATTTT.

This clone was seen just once. V is TRBV2 and J is TRBJ2-5; maybe TRBD2 (6 bases). This CDR3 has 14 residues. V lost 4 bases and J lost 1, with 10 bases in between. Germline CDR1 is SNHLY and CDR2 is FYNNEI. The CDR3 nucleotides are TGTGCCAGCAGTGCCAGGACTACCCAAGAGACCCAGTACTTC. Protein sequence: CASSARTTQETQYF. Full variable domain (missing parts from reference TRBV2 and TRBJ2-5): EPEVTQTPSHQVTQMGQEVILRCVPISNHLYFYWYRQILGQKVEFLVSFYNNEISEKSEIFDDQFSVERPDGSNFTLKIRSTKLEDSAMYFCASSARTTQETQYFGPGTRLLVL.

The chain couples TRBV11-2 to TRBJ2-3; 8 bases fit TRBD1. Germline lookup yields CDR1 SGHAT and CDR2 FQNNGV. The CDR3 runs 18 residues. After removal of 2 bases from V and 3 bases from J, the junction contained 13 bases not matched to a gene. The DNA of the CDR3 is TGTGCCAGCAGCTTAATCCCTATAGCAGGGGGCGCGACAGATACGCAGTATTTT. Translating it yields CASSLIPIAGGATDTQYF.

About this clone: The sample carries other DNA sequences with the same CDR3. This chain links TRBV27 with TRBJ1-5; D perhaps matches TRBD1 (6 bases). The CDR3 has 14 amino acids. V was cut by 6 bases and J by 2 bases, with 11 bases left in between. The germline V gene has CDR1 MNHEY and CDR2 SMNVEV (reference sequence). The CDR3 is CASSLRGGNQPQHF. CDR3 DNA sequence: TGTGCCAGCAGCCTCAGGGGTGGCAATCAGCCCCAGCATTTT.

CDR3 sequence (DNA): TGTGCCAGCGGCGGCGTCAATGAGCAGTTCTTC. Translating gives CASGGVNEQFF. The chain joins TRBV19 to TRBJ2-1, with D unresolved. V dropped 9 bases and J dropped 6 bases, with 9 bases sitting between them. This CDR3 has 11 residues. Germline V gene data show CDR1 as LNHDA and CDR2 as SQIVND (reference sequence).

V usage is TRBV28 and J usage is TRBJ2-7; D not certain. The V and J ends lost 5 bases and 4 bases respectively, with 15 bases between them. Germline V lookup: CDR1 MDHEN, CDR2 SYDVKM. This CDR3 is built from 14 residues. The CDR3 region is CASSAPGGPYEQYF. DNA for the CDR3: TGTGCCAGCAGTGCACCCGGTGGGCCTTACGAGCAGTACTTC.

This chain uses TRBV9 with TRBJ2-7, with D hard to call. This CDR3 region has 15 residues. V lost 0 bases to trimming and J lost 0 bases, with 10 bases between them. The germline V gene has CDR1 SGDLS and CDR2 YYNGEE. In nucleotides, the CDR3 is TGTGCCAGCAGCGTAGAGGCAGCACGCTCCTACGAGCAGTACTTC. It yields the protein CASSVEAARSYEQYF.

This rearrangement joins TRBV27 to TRBJ2-3, with TRBD2 matching 7 bases. The CDR3 totals 13 residues. Germline lookup yields CDR1 MNHEY and CDR2 SMNVEV (reference sequence). V dropped 5 bases and J dropped 10; count of bases not matched to a gene: 9. This chain's CDR3 is CASSIGLVLPQYF. DNA for the CDR3: TGTGCCAGCAGTATTGGACTAGTTTTACCGCAGTATTTT.

The chain joins TRBV2 to TRBJ1-2; D is uncertain. Germline V gives CDR1 SNHLY, CDR2 FYNNEI. This CDR3 has 13 residues. The ends were cut back, 6 bases at V and 0 bases at J, with 8 bases in the middle. The CDR3 sequence: CASRPRANYGYTF. DNA for the CDR3: TGTGCCAGCAGACCCAGAGCTAACTATGGCTACACCTTC.

This clone was seen only once. This rearrangement joins TRBV7-2 to TRBJ2-1; 7 bases are shared with TRBD2. CDR1 SGHTA and CDR2 FQGNSA come from the germline V gene. The J segment lost 2 bases and the V segment lost 5 bases, leaving 6 bases of the junction unmatched. This CDR3 spans 15 amino acids. This CDR3 is CASSTGRGAYNEQFF. For the CDR3, the DNA is TGTGCCAGCAGCACGGGACGGGGGGCCTACAATGAGCAGTTCTTC.

This chain joins TRBV19 and TRBJ1-5, with D perhaps matching TRBD1 (5 bases). The germline CDR1 and CDR2 sequences are LNHDA and SQIVND (reference sequence). V was shortened by 3 bases and J by 0 bases, with 6 bases between the two germline ends. CDR3 length: 14 residues. The CDR3 reads CASSIGHSNQPQHF. The DNA of the CDR3 is TGTGCCAGTAGTATTGGACATAGCAATCAGCCCCAGCATTTT.

The chain combines TRBV25-1 with TRBJ2-7; a possible D gene is TRBD1 (6 bases). This CDR3 is 10 amino acids long. CDR1 and CDR2 (germline): MGHDK, SYGVNS. With 7 bases removed from V and 7 bases from J, the gap between germline ends came to 8 bases. The CDR3 protein is CASMGAEQYF. DNA for the CDR3: TGTGCCAGCATGGGGGCAGAGCAGTACTTC.

On this clone: Within the sample, other DNA sequences also encode this same CDR3. The chain is built from TRBV13 and TRBJ2-1, with 7 bases lining up with TRBD1. This CDR3 region has 15 residues. Germline V gene lookup returns CDR1 PRHDT and CDR2 FYEKMQ (reference sequence). V gave up 5 bases and J gave up 7 bases; unmatched junction bases: 11. This chain's CDR3 is CASSIRGLQGNEQFF. CDR3 sequence (DNA): TGTGCCAGCAGCATAAGGGGGCTCCAGGGGAATGAGCAGTTCTTC.

V and J are TRBV6-1 and TRBJ2-7, with 9 positions matching TRBD2. CDR1 is MNHNS and CDR2 is SASEGT in the germline V gene. The CDR3 is made up of 14 amino acids. V lost 6 bases, J lost 4 bases, and 7 bases stayed unmatched. CDR3 DNA: TGTGCCAGCAGGGGACTAGCATCTGGGTACGAGCAGTACTTC. Its protein product is CASRGLASGYEQYF.

This CDR3 is CASSLGADTMNTEAFF. As DNA, the CDR3 is TGTGCCAGCAGCTTAGGGGCAGATACAATGAACACTGAAGCTTTCTTT. This chain connects TRBV7-9 to TRBJ1-1, with D unresolved. CDR3 length: 16 residues. Trimming removed 1 base at V and 0 bases at J, with 12 bases between. CDR1 SEHNR and CDR2 FQNEAQ come from the germline V gene (reference sequence). Using reference TRBV7-9 and TRBJ1-1 for the parts outside the CDR3, the full variable domain is DTGVSQNPRHKITKRGQNVTFRCDPISEHNRLYWYRQTLGQGPEFLTYFQNEAQLEKSRLLSDRFSAERPKGSFSTLEIQRTEQGDSAMYLCASSLGADTMNTEAFFGQGTRLTVV.

DNA of the CDR3: TGTGCCAGCAGCTTATTGACAGGGGATCAGCCCCAGCATTTT. Its translation is CASSLLTGDQPQHF. The V gene is TRBV7-6, the J gene TRBJ1-5; TRBD1 matches at 8 bases. V lost 2 bases to trimming and J lost 5 bases; unmatched junction nucleotides: 2. CDR3 length equals 14 residues. Germline CDR1 reads SGHVS; CDR2 reads FNYEAQ.

The V and J genes are TRBV5-6 and TRBJ2-1; TRBD2 agrees at 11 bases. Germline-derived CDR1 and CDR2 are SGHDT and YYEEEE. CDR3 size: 15 residues. V shed 0 bases, J shed 7 bases, and the junction held 3 bases outside the gene matches. CDR3 coding DNA: TGTGCCAGCAGCTTGGCGGCTAGCGGGAGGAATGAGCAGTTCTTC. Its protein is CASSLAASGRNEQFF.

This clone was seen a single time. V is TRBV28 and J is TRBJ1-1; no reliable D call. CDR3 length equals 13 residues. Germline values: CDR1 MDHEN, CDR2 SYDVKM. Trimming left V 7 bases short and J 1 base short, with 10 bases between. Here the CDR3 reads CASTKPGNTEAFF. In DNA form, the CDR3 reads TGTGCCAGCACCAAACCGGGGAACACTGAAGCTTTCTTT.